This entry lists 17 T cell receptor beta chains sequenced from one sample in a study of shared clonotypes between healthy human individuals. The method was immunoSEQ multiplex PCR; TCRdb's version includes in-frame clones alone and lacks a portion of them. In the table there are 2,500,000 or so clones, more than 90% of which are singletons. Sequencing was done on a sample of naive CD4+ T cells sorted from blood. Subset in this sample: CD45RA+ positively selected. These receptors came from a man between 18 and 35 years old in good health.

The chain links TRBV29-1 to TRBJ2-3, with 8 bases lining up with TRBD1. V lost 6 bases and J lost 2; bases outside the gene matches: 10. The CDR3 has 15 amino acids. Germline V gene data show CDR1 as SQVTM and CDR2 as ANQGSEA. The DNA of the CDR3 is TGCAGCGTGACCGGACAGGGCCTATCCACAGATACGCAGTATTTT. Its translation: CSVTGQGLSTDTQYF.

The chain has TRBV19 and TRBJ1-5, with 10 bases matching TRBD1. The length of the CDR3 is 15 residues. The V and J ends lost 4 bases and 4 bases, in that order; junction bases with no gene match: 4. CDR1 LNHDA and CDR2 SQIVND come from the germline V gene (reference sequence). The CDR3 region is CASSSWTGGNQPQHF. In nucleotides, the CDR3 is TGTGCCAGTAGTAGCTGGACAGGGGGTAATCAGCCCCAGCATTTT.

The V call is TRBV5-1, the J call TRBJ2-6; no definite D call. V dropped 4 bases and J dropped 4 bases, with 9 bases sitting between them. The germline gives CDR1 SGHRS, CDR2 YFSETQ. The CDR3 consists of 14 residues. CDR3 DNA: TGCGCCAGCAGCCCATATCCCGGGGCCAACGTCCTGACTTTC. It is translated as CASSPYPGANVLTF.

The CDR3 bases are TGTGCCAGCAGCTTGGTGGCAGCTTCCTACAATGAGCAGTTCTTC. Amino acid sequence: CASSLVAASYNEQFF. The chain has TRBV5-5 and TRBJ2-1; D is unresolved. The CDR3 contains 15 residues. The ends were cut back, 0 bases at V and 1 base at J, with 8 bases in the middle. CDR1 is SGHKS, CDR2 YYEKEE, per germline (reference sequence). The full variable domain, in which reference TRBV5-5 and TRBJ2-1 provide the parts outside the CDR3, is DAGVTQSPTHLIKTRGQQVTLRCSPISGHKSVSWYQQVLGQGPQFIFQYYEKEERGRGNFPDRFSARQFPNYSSELNVNALLLGDSALYLCASSLVAASYNEQFFGPGTRLTVL.

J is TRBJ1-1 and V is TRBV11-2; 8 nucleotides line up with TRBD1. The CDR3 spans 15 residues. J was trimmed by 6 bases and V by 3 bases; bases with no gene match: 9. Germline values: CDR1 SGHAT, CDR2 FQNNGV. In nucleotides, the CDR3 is TGTGCCAGCAGCTTCACAGGGGGAAAAAGCGCTGAAGCTTTCTTT. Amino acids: CASSFTGGKSAEAFF. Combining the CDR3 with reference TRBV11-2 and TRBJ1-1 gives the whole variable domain EAGVAQSPRYKIIEKRQSVAFWCNPISGHATLYWYQQILGQGPKLLIQFQNNGVVDDSQLPKDRFSAERLKGVDSTLKIQPAKLEDSAVYLCASSFTGGKSAEAFFGQGTRLTVV.

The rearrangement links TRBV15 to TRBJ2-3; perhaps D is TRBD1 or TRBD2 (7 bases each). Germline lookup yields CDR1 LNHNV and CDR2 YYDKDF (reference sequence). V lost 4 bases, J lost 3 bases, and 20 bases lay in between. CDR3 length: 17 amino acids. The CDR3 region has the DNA TGTGCCACCAGCACCGGAAGGGCAGGGGGGGCGACAGATACGCAGTATTTT. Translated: CATSTGRAGGATDTQYF.

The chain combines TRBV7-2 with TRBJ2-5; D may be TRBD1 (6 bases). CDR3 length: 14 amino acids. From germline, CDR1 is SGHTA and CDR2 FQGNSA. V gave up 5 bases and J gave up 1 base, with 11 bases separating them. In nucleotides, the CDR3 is TGTGCCAGCAGCCCCAGGACAGCCCAAGAGACCCAGTACTTC. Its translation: CASSPRTAQETQYF.

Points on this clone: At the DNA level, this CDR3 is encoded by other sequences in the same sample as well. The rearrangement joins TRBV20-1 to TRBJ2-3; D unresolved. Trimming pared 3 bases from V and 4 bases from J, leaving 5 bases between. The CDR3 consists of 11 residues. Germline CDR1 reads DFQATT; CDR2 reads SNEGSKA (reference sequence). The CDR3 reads CSARFSDTQYF. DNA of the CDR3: TGCAGTGCTAGGTTCTCAGATACGCAGTATTTT.

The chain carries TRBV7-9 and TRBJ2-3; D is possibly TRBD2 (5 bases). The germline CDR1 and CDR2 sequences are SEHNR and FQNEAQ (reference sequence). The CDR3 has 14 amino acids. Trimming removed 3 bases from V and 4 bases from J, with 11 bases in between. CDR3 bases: TGTGCCAGCAGCTTTAGAGCGGTCGCAGATACGCAGTATTTT. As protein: CASSFRAVADTQYF. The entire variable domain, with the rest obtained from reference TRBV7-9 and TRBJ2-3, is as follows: DTGVSQNPRHKITKRGQNVTFRCDPISEHNRLYWYRQTLGQGPEFLTYFQNEAQLEKSRLLSDRFSAERPKGSFSTLEIQRTEQGDSAMYLCASSFRAVADTQYFGPGTRLTVL.

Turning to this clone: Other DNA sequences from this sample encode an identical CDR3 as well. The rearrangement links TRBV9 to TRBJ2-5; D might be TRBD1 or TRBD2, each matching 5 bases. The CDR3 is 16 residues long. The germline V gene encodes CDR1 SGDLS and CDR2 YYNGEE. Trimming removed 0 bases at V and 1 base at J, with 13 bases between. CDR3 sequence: CASSVAGQGPQETQYF. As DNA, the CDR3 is TGTGCCAGCAGCGTAGCGGGGCAGGGCCCCCAAGAGACCCAGTACTTC.

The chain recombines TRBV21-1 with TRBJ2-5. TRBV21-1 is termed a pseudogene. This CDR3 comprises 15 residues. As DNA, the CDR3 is TGTGCCAGCAGCAAAAAGGGAGACAGTCAAGAGACCCAGTACTTC. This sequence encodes CASSKKGDSQETQYF.

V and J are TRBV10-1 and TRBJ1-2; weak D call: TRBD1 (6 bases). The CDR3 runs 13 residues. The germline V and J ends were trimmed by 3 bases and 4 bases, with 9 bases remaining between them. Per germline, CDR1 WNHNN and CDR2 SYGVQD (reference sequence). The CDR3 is CASSDQDSYGYTF. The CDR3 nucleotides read TGCGCCAGCAGTGATCAGGACAGCTATGGCTACACCTTC.

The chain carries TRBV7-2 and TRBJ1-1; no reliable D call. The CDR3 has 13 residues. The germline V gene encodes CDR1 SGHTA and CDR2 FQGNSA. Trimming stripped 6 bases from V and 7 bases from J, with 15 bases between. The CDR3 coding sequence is TGTGCCAGCAGTTTTAGGTCCGGGCTTGAAGCTTTCTTT. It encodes CASSFRSGLEAFF.

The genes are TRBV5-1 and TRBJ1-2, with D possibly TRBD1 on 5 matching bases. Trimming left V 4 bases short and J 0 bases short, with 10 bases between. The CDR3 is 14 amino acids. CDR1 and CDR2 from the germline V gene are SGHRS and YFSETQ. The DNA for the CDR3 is TGCGCCAGCAGCCCGGACACGCCTAACTATGGCTACACCTTC. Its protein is CASSPDTPNYGYTF.

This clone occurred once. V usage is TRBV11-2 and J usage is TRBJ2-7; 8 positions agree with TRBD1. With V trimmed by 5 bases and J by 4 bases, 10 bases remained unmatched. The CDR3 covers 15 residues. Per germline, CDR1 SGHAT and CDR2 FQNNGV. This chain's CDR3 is CASSPGQGASYEQYF. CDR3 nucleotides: TGTGCCAGCAGCCCAGGACAGGGAGCGTCGTACGAGCAGTACTTC.

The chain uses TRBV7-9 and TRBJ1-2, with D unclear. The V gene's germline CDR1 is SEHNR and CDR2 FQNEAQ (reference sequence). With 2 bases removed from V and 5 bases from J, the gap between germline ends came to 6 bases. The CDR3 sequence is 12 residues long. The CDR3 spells CASSLREYGYTF. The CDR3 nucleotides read TGTGCCAGCAGCTTAAGAGAGTATGGCTACACCTTC. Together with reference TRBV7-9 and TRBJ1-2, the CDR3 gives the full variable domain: DTGVSQNPRHKITKRGQNVTFRCDPISEHNRLYWYRQTLGQGPEFLTYFQNEAQLEKSRLLSDRFSAERPKGSFSTLEIQRTEQGDSAMYLCASSLREYGYTFGSGTRLTVV.

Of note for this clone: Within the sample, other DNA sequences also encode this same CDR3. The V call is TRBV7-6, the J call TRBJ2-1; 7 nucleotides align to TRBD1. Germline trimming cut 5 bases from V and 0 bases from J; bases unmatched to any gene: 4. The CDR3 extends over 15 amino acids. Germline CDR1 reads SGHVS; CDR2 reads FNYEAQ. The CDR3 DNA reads TGTGCCAGCAGCCTCGACAGGGCCTCCTACAATGAGCAGTTCTTC. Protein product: CASSLDRASYNEQFF.